This TCR beta chain originates from a study of neurological immune-mediated disorders. Study observations and caveats: CDR3 amino acid sequences of expanded clones were not shared across subjects, a result suggesting private repertoires in all groups. The level of TCR clonal expansion was highest in patients with HTLV-1-associated myelopathy and lowest in multiple sclerosis, where it fell below the level seen in healthy controls.

The table lists this clonotype with many counts. What it binds is not known. 5'RACE employing 10-nucleotide random UMIs yielded the cDNA. TCRdb reprocessed the 5' RACE reads via MiXCR and lists one record per CDR3 protein. This table has around 69,000 distinct CDR3 sequences, under 5% appearing once. Trimming removed 3 bases at V and 2 bases at J, with 11 bases between. Germline CDR1 is SEHNR and CDR2 is FQNEAQ (reference sequence). CDR3 length equals 14 residues. The V call is TRBV7-9, the J call TRBJ2-7; TRBD2 might be the D (5 bases). This clonotype was obtained from a young man with multiple sclerosis. The specimen sequenced was PBMCs. The CDR3 is CASSFTAAPYEQYF. In DNA, the CDR3 is TGTGCCAGCAGCTTCACAGCGGCACCCTACGAGCAGTACTTC.